This is a list of T cell receptor beta chains from one sample in a study of T cell responses to AZD1222 COVID-19 vaccine. The data were produced by immunoSEQ multiplex PCR, yet TCRdb's version contains in-frame clones alone and is incomplete. The sample gives fewer than 250,000 clones, about 92% of which show up once; approximately 1.3% is in the top ten. The source was peripheral blood, collected on day 0 of AZD1222 vaccination. Receptor source: an adult in good health. The CDR3 runs from the conserved cysteine through the conserved F or W. The order of the fields is CDR3 protein, CDR3 DNA, J gene, D gene, clone size, V gene. The D gene is left open where the match is weak. Size tells how often a clone was seen (once, few, many) or the class of an expanded clone, and some rows leave it out.

CASGGRSGNTIYF | TGTGCCAGCGGGGGGCGAAGCGGAAACACCATATATTTT | TRBJ1-3 | NA | NA | TRBV3-1/TRBV3-2
CASSETGFYNSPLHF | TGTGCCAGCAGTGAAACGGGATTCTATAATTCACCCCTCCACTTT | TRBJ1-6 | NA | NA | TRBV6-1
CASIPYAPRSNLTYSNQPQHF | TGTGCCAGCATCCCATATGCCCCCCGTAGCAATCTCACTTATAGCAATCAGCCCCAGCATTTT | TRBJ1-5 | NA | NA | TRBV7-3
CAISDPRGPGETQYF | TGTGCCATCTCCGACCCCAGGGGCCCAGGAGAGACCCAGTACTTC | TRBJ2-5 | NA | NA | TRBV10-3
CASEVGNTIYF | TGTGCCAGCGAGGTTGGAAACACCATATATTTT | TRBJ1-3 | NA | NA | TRBV2
CASSVSGGRSGNTIYF | TGTGCCAGCAGTGTTAGCGGCGGACGCTCTGGAAACACCATATATTTT | TRBJ1-3 | NA | NA | TRBV6-1
CASSKEGTGSNQPQHF | TGTGCCAGCAGCAAAGAGGGGACAGGGAGCAATCAGCCCCAGCATTTT | TRBJ1-5 | NA | NA | TRBV21-1
CASAKRGGYNEQFF | TGTGCCAGCGCCAAACGGGGAGGTTACAATGAGCAGTTCTTC | TRBJ2-1 | NA | NA | TRBV2
CASSSGVTQYF | TGTGCCAGCAGTTCCGGGGTGACCCAGTACTTC | TRBJ2-5 | NA | NA | TRBV12-3/TRBV12-4
CSVEVAEGQPQHF | TGCAGCGTTGAAGTGGCGGAGGGCCAGCCCCAGCATTTT | TRBJ1-5 | NA | few | TRBV29-1
CASSLQGFDSPLHF | TGTGCCAGCAGTCTACAGGGATTTGATTCACCCCTCCACTTT | TRBJ1-6 | NA | few | TRBV6-5
CASRTVWEAYAYTF | TGTGCCAGCAGAACTGTTTGGGAGGCTTACGCCTACACCTTC | TRBJ1-2 | NA | NA | TRBV7-9
CASSEGWARAGQPQHF | TGTGCCAGCAGTGAAGGTTGGGCCCGAGCAGGTCAGCCCCAGCATTTT | TRBJ1-5 | NA | NA | TRBV6-1
CASSPAGGYEQYF | TGTGCCAGCTCACCAGCAGGGGGCTACGAGCAGTACTTC | TRBJ2-7 | TRBD1 | NA | TRBV18
CASSQVRPSGTSTDTQYF | TGTGCCAGCAGCCAAGTTAGGCCTAGCGGAACTAGCACAGATACGCAGTATTTT | TRBJ2-3 | TRBD2 | NA | TRBV3-1/TRBV3-2
CASSTGMEGWSPLHF | TGTGCCAGCAGCACCGGGATGGAGGGTTGGTCACCCCTCCACTTT | TRBJ1-6 | NA | NA | TRBV7-2
CASSREGSGYNSPLHF | TGTGCCAGCAGCCGAGAGGGGTCCGGCTATAATTCACCCCTCCACTTT | TRBJ1-6 | NA | NA | TRBV11-2
CASSETYSRQTYGYTF | TGTGCCAGCAGTGAGACATACAGCCGCCAAACATATGGCTACACCTTC | TRBJ1-2 | NA | NA | TRBV6-1
CASSEADGSYEQYF | TGTGCCAGCAGTGAAGCAGACGGCTCCTACGAGCAGTACTTC | TRBJ2-7 | NA | NA | TRBV6-1
CASSSDGTGGEAFF | TGTGCCAGCAGCTCGGACGGGACAGGGGGAGAAGCTTTCTTT | TRBJ1-1 | TRBD1 | NA | TRBV7-3
CASSPTNARQNEQFF | TGTGCCAGCAGCCCCACGAACGCTCGACAGAATGAGCAGTTCTTC | TRBJ2-1 | NA | NA | TRBV7-6
CASSYLGIGIGNTIYF | TGTGCCAGCAGTTACTTGGGAATCGGGATTGGAAACACCATATATTTT | TRBJ1-3 | NA | NA | TRBV6-5
CATGGSGPEAFF | TGTGCCACTGGGGGTAGTGGGCCTGAAGCTTTCTTT | TRBJ1-1 | NA | NA | TRBV12-3/TRBV12-4
CASSQVATGFSVYNEQFF | TGTGCCAGCAGCCAAGTCGCCACAGGTTTTTCCGTATACAATGAGCAGTTCTTC | TRBJ2-1 | NA | NA | TRBV3-1/TRBV3-2
CASSQPGASGGLTGELFF | TGCGCCAGCAGCCAGCCGGGGGCTAGCGGGGGCCTCACCGGGGAGCTGTTTTTT | TRBJ2-2 | TRBD2 | NA | TRBV5-1
CATAGQGALSNQPQHF | TGTGCCACGGCCGGACAGGGGGCCTTGAGCAATCAGCCCCAGCATTTT | TRBJ1-5 | TRBD1 | NA | TRBV19
CASSLMRYDEQYF | TGCGCCAGCAGCTTGATGAGGTACGACGAGCAGTACTTC | TRBJ2-7 | NA | NA | TRBV5-1
CASSPPGVGGAADTQYF | TGTGCCAGTAGCCCTCCGGGAGTCGGGGGGGCTGCAGATACGCAGTATTTT | TRBJ2-3 | TRBD2 | NA | TRBV19
CASSRDTYNSPLHF | TGTGCCAGCAGTCGGGACACGTATAATTCACCCCTCCACTTT | TRBJ1-6 | NA | once | TRBV27
CASSYSWYSNQPQHF | TGTGCCAGCAGTTACTCATGGTATAGCAATCAGCCCCAGCATTTT | TRBJ1-5 | NA | NA | TRBV6-5
CASSESFRGTEAFF | TGCGCCAGCAGTGAAAGTTTTCGGGGAACTGAAGCTTTCTTT | TRBJ1-1 | NA | NA | TRBV10-2
CASSKSMGIGNTIYF | TGTGCCAGCAGCAAGTCCATGGGTATCGGAAACACCATATATTTT | TRBJ1-3 | NA | NA | TRBV5-6
CASSLRGGSGYTF | TGTGCCAGCAGCTTACGAGGGGGCTCTGGCTACACCTTC | TRBJ1-2 | TRBD1 | NA | TRBV7-9
CASSSGQELMNTEAFF | TGCGCCAGCAGCTCCGGACAGGAGCTAATGAACACTGAAGCTTTCTTT | TRBJ1-1 | TRBD1 | NA | TRBV5-1
CATSRDPREMGSPLHF | TGTGCCACCAGCAGAGACCCCAGGGAAATGGGTTCACCCCTCCACTTT | TRBJ1-6 | NA | NA | TRBV15
CASSQTTTGNTIYF | TGCGCCAGCAGCCAGACAACGACGGGAAACACCATATATTTT | TRBJ1-3 | NA | NA | TRBV4-3
CASSLDRVRTEAFF | TGTGCCAGCTCACTAGACAGGGTCAGGACTGAAGCTTTCTTT | TRBJ1-1 | TRBD1 | NA | TRBV18
CASSLRTAGDPYEQYF | TGCGCCAGCAGCCTACGGACGGCAGGGGACCCCTACGAGCAGTACTTC | TRBJ2-7 | NA | NA | TRBV5-1
CAISDGRGDNEQFF | TGTGCCATCAGTGATGGACGAGGGGACAATGAGCAGTTCTTC | TRBJ2-1 | NA | NA | TRBV10-3
CASTLLPPGIDLYGYTF | TGTGCCAGCACCTTACTCCCCCCGGGGATCGACCTCTATGGCTACACCTTC | TRBJ1-2 | NA | once | TRBV11-2
CAIADRTYEQYF | TGTGCCATCGCAGACAGAACCTACGAGCAGTACTTC | TRBJ2-7 | NA | NA | TRBV28
CASSYDSYQPQHF | TGTGCCAGCAGCTACGACAGCTATCAGCCCCAGCATTTT | TRBJ1-5 | NA | NA | TRBV7-2
CASSRAGSAVETQYF | TGTGCCAGCAGTCGAGCGGGGTCGGCCGTAGAGACCCAGTACTTC | TRBJ2-5 | TRBD2 | NA | TRBV27
CASSQDLRRGGQRGAGELFF | TGTGCCAGCAGCCAAGACCTCCGTCGGGGAGGACAAAGGGGCGCCGGGGAGCTGTTTTTT | TRBJ2-2 | NA | NA | TRBV3-1/TRBV3-2
CASSRSTASSYEQYF | TGTGCCAGCAGTCGATCGACGGCCAGCTCCTACGAGCAGTACTTC | TRBJ2-7 | NA | few | TRBV6-6
CASSYLQGASPLHF | TGTGCCAGCAGTTACCTTCAGGGGGCCTCACCCCTCCACTTT | TRBJ1-6 | TRBD1 | NA | TRBV6-5
CASSRDRTYNEQFF | TGTGCCAGCAGCCGGGACAGGACCTACAATGAGCAGTTCTTC | TRBJ2-1 | TRBD1 | NA | TRBV7-2
CASSISVRRSEETQYF | TGTGCCAGTAGTATTTCGGTGCGCCGTTCAGAAGAGACCCAGTACTTC | TRBJ2-5 | NA | NA | TRBV19
CASSQSRQGAYGYTF | TGTGCCAGCAGCCAATCGAGACAGGGGGCCTATGGCTACACCTTC | TRBJ1-2 | TRBD1 | NA | TRBV16
CASSLRVWRGEVETQYF | TGTGCCAGCAGCTTACGCGTGTGGCGGGGGGAAGTAGAGACCCAGTACTTC | TRBJ2-5 | TRBD2 | NA | TRBV11-2
CASSEGDVGIYEQYF | TGCGCCAGCAGTGAGGGGGACGTCGGCATCTACGAGCAGTACTTC | TRBJ2-7 | NA | NA | TRBV10-1
CASSPGGEYGYTF | TGTGCCAGCAGCCCGGGGGGGGAGTATGGCTACACCTTC | TRBJ1-2 | NA | NA | TRBV7-8